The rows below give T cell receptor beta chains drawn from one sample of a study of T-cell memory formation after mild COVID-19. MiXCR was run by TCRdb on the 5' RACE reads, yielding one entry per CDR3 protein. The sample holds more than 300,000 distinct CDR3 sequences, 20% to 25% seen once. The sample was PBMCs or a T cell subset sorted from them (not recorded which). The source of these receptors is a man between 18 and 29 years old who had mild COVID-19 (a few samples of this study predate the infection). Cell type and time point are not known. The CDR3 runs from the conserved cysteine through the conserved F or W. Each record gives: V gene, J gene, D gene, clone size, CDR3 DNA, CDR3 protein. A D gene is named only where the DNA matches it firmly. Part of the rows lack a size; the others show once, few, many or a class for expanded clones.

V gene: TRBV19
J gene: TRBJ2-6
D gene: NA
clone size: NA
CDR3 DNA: TGTGCCAGTAACTCCCCGGGGACGGCGCCCAACGTCCTGACTTTC
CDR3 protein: CASNSPGTAPNVLTF

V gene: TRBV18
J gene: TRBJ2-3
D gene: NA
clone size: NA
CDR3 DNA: TGTGCCAGCTCACCCAACGGCAGGACAGATACGCAGTATTTT
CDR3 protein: CASSPNGRTDTQYF

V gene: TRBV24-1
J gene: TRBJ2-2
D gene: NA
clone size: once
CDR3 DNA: TGTGCCACCAGTGGTCCGGCCGGGGAGCTGTTTTTT
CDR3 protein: CATSGPAGELFF

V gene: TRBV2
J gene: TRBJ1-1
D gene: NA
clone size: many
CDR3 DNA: TGTGCCAGCAGGGAGAACACTGAAGCTTTCTTT
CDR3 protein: CASRENTEAFF

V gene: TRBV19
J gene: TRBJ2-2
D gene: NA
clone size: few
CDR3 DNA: TGTGCCAGTAGTATAAGTCCAGCCGGGGAGCTGTTTTTT
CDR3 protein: CASSISPAGELFF

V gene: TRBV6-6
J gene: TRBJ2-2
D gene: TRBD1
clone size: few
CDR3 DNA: TGTGCCAGCAGTCGGCAGGACAGGGTGAACGGGGAGCTGTTTTTT
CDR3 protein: CASSRQDRVNGELFF

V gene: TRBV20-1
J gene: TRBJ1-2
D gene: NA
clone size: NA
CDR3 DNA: TGCAGTGCTACCGCAGGGCCTCAGGCCTATGGCTACACCTTC
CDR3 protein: CSATAGPQAYGYTF

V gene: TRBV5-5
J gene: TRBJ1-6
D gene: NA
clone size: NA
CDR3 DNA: TGTGCCAGCAGCTTGTTCCAGGGACCCAATTCACCCCTCCACTTT
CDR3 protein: CASSLFQGPNSPLHF

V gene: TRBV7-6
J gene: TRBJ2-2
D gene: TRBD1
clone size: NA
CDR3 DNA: TGTGCCAGCAGCCCGCACCGGGACAGGGACACCGGGGAGCTGTTTTTT
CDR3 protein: CASSPHRDRDTGELFF

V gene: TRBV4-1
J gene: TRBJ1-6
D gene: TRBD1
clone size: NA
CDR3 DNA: TGCGCCAGCAGCCAAGGAATGGGACAGCGATCACCCCTCCACTTT
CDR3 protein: CASSQGMGQRSPLHF

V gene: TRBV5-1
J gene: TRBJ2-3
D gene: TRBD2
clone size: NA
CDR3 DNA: TGCGCCAGCAGGGTAGCGGGGGTGAGCCCAGATACGCAGTATTTT
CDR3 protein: CASRVAGVSPDTQYF

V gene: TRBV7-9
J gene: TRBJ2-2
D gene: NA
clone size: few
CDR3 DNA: TGTGCCAGCAGCAACGAGGTTCCGGGGGAGCTGTTTTTT
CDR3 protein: CASSNEVPGELFF

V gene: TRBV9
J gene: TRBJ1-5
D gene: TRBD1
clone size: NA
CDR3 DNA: TGTGCCAGCAGCGAGACAGGGGCGAACAATCAGCCCCAGCATTTT
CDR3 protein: CASSETGANNQPQHF

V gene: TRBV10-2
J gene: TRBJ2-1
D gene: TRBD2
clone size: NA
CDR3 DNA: TGCGCCACCGGACTAGCGGGCTCGAGTGAGCAGTTCTTC
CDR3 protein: CATGLAGSSEQFF

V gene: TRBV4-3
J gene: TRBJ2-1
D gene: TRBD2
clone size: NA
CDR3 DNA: TGCGCCAGCAGACAATCGGGGGGACTCCACAATGAGCAGTTCTTC
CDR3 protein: CASRQSGGLHNEQFF

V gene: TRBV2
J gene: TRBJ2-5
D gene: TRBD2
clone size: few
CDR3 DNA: TGTGCCAGCAGTGAACTGTTAGCGGGGGGCCTCGGGGAGACCCAGTACTTC
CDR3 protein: CASSELLAGGLGETQYF

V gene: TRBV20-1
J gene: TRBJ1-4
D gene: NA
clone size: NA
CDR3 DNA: TGCAGTGCTCACCGGGACGGCCTTGAAAAACTGTTTTTT
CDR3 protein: CSAHRDGLEKLFF

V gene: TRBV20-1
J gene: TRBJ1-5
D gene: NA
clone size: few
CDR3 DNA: TGCAGTGCTAGTCAGGGCAGAGGGCGTCAGCCCCAGCATTTT
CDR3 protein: CSASQGRGRQPQHF

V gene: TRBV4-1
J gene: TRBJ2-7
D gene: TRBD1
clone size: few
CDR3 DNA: TGCGCCAGCAGCCAAGATTACTTGGGACAGGGGGCATCGTACGAGCAGTACTTC
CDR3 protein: CASSQDYLGQGASYEQYF

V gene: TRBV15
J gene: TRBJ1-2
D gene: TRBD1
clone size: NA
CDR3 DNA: TGTGCCACCAGCAGAGATTCCAGGGGGAGCTATGGCTACACCTTC
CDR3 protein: CATSRDSRGSYGYTF

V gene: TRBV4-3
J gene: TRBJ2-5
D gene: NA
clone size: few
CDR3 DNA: TGCGCCAGCAGCCAGAGCTGGGCGGGCTATAGGGAGACCCAGTACTTC
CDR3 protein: CASSQSWAGYRETQYF

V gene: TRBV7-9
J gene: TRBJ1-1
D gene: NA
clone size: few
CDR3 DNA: TGTGCCAGCAGCCGGGGAGTCACTGAAGCTTTCTTT
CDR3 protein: CASSRGVTEAFF

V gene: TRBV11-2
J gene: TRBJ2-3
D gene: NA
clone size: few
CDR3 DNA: TGTGCCAGCAGCCTAGGTCATCACGCAGATACGCAGTATTTT
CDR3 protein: CASSLGHHADTQYF

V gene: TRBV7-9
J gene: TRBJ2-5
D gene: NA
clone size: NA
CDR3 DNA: TGTGCCAGCAGCTTATTCGGAGCAGGGAAGATTCTTGAGACCCAGTACTTC
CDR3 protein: CASSLFGAGKILETQYF

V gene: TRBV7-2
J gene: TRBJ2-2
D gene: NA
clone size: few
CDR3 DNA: TGTGCCAGCAGCTTCTACAAGGGCGGCACCGGGGAGCTGTTTTTT
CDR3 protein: CASSFYKGGTGELFF

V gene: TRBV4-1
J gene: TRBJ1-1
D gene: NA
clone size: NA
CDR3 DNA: TGCGCCAGCAGCCTTCGCCAGCAGAACACTGAAGCTTTCTTT
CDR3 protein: CASSLRQQNTEAFF

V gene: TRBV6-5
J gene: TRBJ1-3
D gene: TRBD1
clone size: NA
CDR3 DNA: TGTGCCAGCAGTTACTTTTACAGGGGGTCGATCGGAAACACCATATATTTT
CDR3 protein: CASSYFYRGSIGNTIYF

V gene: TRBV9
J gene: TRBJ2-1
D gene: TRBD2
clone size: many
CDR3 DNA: TGTGCCAGCAGCGTAGCTGGCGGGGGCAATGAGCAGTTCTTC
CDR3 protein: CASSVAGGGNEQFF

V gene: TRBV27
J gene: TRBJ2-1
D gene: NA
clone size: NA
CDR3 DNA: TGTGCCAGCACCTCAGGCGGAGATGAGCAGTTCTTC
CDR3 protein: CASTSGGDEQFF

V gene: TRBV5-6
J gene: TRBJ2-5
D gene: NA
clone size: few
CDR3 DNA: TGTGCCAGCAGCACGGCAGAGACCCAGTACTTC
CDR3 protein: CASSTAETQYF

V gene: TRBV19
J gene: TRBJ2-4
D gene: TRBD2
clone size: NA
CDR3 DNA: TGTGCCAGTAGTGGCCCGGCGGGGGGTACAGCCAAAAACATTCAGTACTTC
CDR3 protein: CASSGPAGGTAKNIQYF

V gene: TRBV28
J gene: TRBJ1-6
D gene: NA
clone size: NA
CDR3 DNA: TGTGCCAGCAGGGTCATTAGCCCCAATTCACCCCTCCACTTT
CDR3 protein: CASRVISPNSPLHF

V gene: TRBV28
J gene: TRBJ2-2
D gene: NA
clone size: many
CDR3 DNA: TGTGCCAGCAGTCCACCGGGGCATGCCGGGGAGCTGTTTTTT
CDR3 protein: CASSPPGHAGELFF

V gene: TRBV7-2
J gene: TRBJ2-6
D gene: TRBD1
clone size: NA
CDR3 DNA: TGTGCCAGCAGCTCCGGGACAGACAACTCTGGGGCCAACGTCCTGACTTTC
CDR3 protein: CASSSGTDNSGANVLTF

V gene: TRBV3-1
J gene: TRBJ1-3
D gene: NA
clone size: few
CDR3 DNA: TGTGCCAGCATGCCAAGGGGCTCTGGAAACACCATATATTTT
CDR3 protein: CASMPRGSGNTIYF

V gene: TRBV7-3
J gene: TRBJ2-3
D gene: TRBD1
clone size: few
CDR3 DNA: TGTGCCAGCAGCCCACCAGGGACAGGGGGCATAGATACGCAGTATTTT
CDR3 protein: CASSPPGTGGIDTQYF

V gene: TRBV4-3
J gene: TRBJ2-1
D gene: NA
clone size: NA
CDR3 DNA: TGCGCCAGCAGCCAGGCCCTGTCACTGTATGAGCAGTTCTTC
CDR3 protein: CASSQALSLYEQFF

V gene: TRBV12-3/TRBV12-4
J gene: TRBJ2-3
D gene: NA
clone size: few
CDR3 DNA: TGTGCCAGCATTCTAGGAGGCAGATACACAGATACGCAGTATTTT
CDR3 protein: CASILGGRYTDTQYF

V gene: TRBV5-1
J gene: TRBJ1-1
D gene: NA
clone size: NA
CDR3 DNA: TGCGCCAGCAGCTACGACGGGATGAACACTGAAGCTTTCTTT
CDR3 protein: CASSYDGMNTEAFF

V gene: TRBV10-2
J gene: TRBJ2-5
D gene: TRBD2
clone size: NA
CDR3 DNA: TGCGCCAGCAGTGAAGCGGGGATAAGGTACTTC
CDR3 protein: CASSEAGIRYF

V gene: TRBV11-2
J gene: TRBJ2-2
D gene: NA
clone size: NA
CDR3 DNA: TGTGCCAGCGGCGGGGAGGCCGGGGAGCTGTTTTTT
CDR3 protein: CASGGEAGELFF

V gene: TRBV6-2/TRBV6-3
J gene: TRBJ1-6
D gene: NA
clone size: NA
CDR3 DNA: NA
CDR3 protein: CASSSSILNSPLHF

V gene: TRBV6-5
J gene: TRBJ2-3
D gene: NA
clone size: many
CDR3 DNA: TGTGCCAGCAGGGACGCGGCAGATACGCAGTATTTT
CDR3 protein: CASRDAADTQYF

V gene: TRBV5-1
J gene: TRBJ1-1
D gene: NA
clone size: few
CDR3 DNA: TGCGCCAGCAGCTTGGAAAGGGTGAACACTGAAGCTTTCTTT
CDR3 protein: CASSLERVNTEAFF

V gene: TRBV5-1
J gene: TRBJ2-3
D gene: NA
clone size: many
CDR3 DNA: TGCGCCAGCAGCTTGGCGTTGGGAGATACGCAGTATTTT
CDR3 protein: CASSLALGDTQYF

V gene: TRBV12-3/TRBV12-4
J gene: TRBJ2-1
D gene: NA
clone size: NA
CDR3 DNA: TGTGCCAGCAGTTATTTGGCGGCCTCCTACAATGAGCAGTTCTTC
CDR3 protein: CASSYLAASYNEQFF

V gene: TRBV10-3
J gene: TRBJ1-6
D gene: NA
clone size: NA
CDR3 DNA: TGTGCCATCAGAAGGACAGCTGATAATTCACCCCTCCACTTT
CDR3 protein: CAIRRTADNSPLHF

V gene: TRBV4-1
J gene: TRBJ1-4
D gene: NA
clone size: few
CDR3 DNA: TGCGCCAGCAGCCAAGGGGGGGGCCGACAGGTTCTCGGGGAAAAACTGTTTTTT
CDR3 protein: CASSQGGGRQVLGEKLFF

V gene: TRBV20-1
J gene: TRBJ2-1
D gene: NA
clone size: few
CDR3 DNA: TGCAGTGCTAGCCCACAGAGCAATGAGCAGTTCTTC
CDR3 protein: CSASPQSNEQFF

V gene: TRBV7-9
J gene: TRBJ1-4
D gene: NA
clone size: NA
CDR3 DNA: TGTGCCAGCAGCCTCTCACCGACAGGCCTGGGTGAAAAACTGTTTTTT
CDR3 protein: CASSLSPTGLGEKLFF

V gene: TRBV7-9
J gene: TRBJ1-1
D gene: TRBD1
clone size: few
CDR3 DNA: TGTGCCAGCAGCTTAGCGCAGGGGACAGAACTTGAAGCTTTCTTT
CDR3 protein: CASSLAQGTELEAFF

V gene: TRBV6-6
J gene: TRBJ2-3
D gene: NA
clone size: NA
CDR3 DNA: TGTGCCAGCAGTTCAAATCTAGCGTTTCGAAATACGCAGTATTTT
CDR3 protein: CASSSNLAFRNTQYF

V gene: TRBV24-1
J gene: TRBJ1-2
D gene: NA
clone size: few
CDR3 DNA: TGTGCCACCAGTGACCCTCAGGATAATAACTATGGCTACACCTTC
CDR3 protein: CATSDPQDNNYGYTF

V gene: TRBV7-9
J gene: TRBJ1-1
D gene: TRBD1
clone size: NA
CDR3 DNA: TGTGCCAGCAGCTCCTGGGGACAGGGACGAACTGAAGCTTTCTTT
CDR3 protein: CASSSWGQGRTEAFF

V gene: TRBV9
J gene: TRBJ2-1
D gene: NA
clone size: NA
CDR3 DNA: TGTGCCAGCAGCGTAGTCCCCTCTCCGTACAATGAGCAGTTCTTC
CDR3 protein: CASSVVPSPYNEQFF

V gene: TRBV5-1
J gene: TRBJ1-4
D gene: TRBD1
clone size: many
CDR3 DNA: TGCGCCAGCAGCTTGGAGGGGGCGCGGGAAAAACTGTTTTTT
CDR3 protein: CASSLEGAREKLFF

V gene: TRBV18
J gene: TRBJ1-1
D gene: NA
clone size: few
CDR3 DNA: TGTGCCAGCTCACCCTTGGGGTACACTGAAGCTTTCTTT
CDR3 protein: CASSPLGYTEAFF

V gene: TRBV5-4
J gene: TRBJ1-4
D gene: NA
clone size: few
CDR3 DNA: TGTGCCAGCAGCCCGGAGGGGGGTGAAAAACTGTTTTTT
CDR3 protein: CASSPEGGEKLFF